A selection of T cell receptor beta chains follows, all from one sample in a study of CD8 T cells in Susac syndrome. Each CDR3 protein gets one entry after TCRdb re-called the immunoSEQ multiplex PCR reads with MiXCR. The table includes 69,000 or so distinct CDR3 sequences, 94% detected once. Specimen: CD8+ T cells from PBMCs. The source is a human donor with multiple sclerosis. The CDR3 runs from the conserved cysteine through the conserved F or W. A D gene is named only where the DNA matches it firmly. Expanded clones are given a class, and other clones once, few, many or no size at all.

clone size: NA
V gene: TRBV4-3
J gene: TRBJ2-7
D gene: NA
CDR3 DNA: TGCGCCAGCAGCCAAGATACGGTCTCCTACGAGCAGTACTTC
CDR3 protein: CASSQDTVSYEQYF

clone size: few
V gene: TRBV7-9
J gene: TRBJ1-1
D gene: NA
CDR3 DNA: TGTGCCAGCAGCTTAGGGCGGAATGTTTACGGCACTGAAGCTTTCTTT
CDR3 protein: CASSLGRNVYGTEAFF

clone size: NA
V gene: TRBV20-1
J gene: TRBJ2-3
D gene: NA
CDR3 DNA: TGCAGTGCTAGAGAAGACAATGGCGGGGCTTATACAGATACGCAGTATTTT
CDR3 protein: CSAREDNGGAYTDTQYF

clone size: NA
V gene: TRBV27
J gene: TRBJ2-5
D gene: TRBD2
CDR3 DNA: TGTGCCAGCAGTACACGACTAGCCCTGCTGACCGGAGAGACCCAGTACTTC
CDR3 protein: CASSTRLALLTGETQYF

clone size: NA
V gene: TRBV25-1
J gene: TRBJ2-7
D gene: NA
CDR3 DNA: TGTGCCAGACTGCAGGGGCAGGCCGAGCAGTACTTC
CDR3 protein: CARLQGQAEQYF

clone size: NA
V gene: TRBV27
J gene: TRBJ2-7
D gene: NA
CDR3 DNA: TGTGCCAGCACCGTTACAGGGAACCGCTACGAGCAGTACTTC
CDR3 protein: CASTVTGNRYEQYF

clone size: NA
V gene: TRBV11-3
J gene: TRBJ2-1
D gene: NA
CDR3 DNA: TGTGCCAGCAGCCCGCGCTCCTACAATGAGCAGTTCTTC
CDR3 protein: CASSPRSYNEQFF

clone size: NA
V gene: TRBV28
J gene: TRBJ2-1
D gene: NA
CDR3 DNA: TGTGCCAGCAGTTTGTTGAGGGAGCAGTTCTTC
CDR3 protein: CASSLLREQFF

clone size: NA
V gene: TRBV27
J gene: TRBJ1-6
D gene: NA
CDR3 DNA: TGTGCCAGCGGGGTGGCGGACACCCCCGCCCTCCACTTT
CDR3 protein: CASGVADTPALHF

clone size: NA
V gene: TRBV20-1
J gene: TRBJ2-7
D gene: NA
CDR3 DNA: TGCAGTGCTAGAGATCCGGCAGCTCAGGGGCAGTACTTC
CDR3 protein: CSARDPAAQGQYF

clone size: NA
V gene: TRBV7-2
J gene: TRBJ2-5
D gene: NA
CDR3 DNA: TGTGCCAGCAGCTTAGACTTGGCAGCGGCCACCCTGCCCCAGTACTTC
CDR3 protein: CASSLDLAAATLPQYF

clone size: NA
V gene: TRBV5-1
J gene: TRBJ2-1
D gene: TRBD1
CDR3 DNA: TGCGCCAGCAGCTTGGGGGGACAGGGGATGTATGAGCAGTTCTTC
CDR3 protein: CASSLGGQGMYEQFF

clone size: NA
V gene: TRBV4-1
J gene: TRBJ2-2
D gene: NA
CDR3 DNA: TGCGCCAGCAGCCAAGTGGTCCTAAACACCGGGGAGCTGTTTTTT
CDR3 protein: CASSQVVLNTGELFF

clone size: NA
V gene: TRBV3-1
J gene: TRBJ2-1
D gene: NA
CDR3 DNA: TGTGCCAGCAGCCAAGATCTCGTAGGACTGAGCTCCTACAATGAGCAGTTCTTC
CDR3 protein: CASSQDLVGLSSYNEQFF

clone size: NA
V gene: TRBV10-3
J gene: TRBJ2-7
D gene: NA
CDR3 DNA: TGTGCCATCAACGACGTAGGGGACACTAGCTCCTACGAGCAGTACTTC
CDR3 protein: CAINDVGDTSSYEQYF

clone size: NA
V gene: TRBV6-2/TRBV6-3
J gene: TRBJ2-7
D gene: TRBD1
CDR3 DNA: TGTGCCAGCAGTTACTCGGATTTGACAGGGGGAAACTACGAGCAGTACTTC
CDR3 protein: CASSYSDLTGGNYEQYF

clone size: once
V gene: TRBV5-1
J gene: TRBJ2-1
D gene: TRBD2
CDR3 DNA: TGCGCCAGCACCGACGAAGGACTAGCGCAGTTCTTC
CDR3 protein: CASTDEGLAQFF

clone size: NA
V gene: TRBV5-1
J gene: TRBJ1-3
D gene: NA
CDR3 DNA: TGCGCCAGCAGCTTGGATGGACCGTTCTCTGGAAACACCATATATTTT
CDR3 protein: CASSLDGPFSGNTIYF

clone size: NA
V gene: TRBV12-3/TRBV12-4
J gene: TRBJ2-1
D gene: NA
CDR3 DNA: TGTGCCAGCAGTCTCCCTAGAGGGTCCACTACTAATGAGCAGTTCTTC
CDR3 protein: CASSLPRGSTTNEQFF

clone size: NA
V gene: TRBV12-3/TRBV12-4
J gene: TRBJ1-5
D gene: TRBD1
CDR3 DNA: TGTGCCAGCAGTTTAGCGGGACAGGGGGCCTGGCAGCCCCAGCATTTT
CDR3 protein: CASSLAGQGAWQPQHF

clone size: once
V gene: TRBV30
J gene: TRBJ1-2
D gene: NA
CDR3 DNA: TGTGCCTGGAATCTGGCATCCTATGGCTACACCTTC
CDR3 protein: CAWNLASYGYTF

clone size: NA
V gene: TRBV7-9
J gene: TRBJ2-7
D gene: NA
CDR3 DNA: TGTGCCAGCAGCACGACAGCCTACGAGCAGTACTTC
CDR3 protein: CASSTTAYEQYF

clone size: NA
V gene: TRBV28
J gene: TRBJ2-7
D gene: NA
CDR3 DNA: TGTGCCAGCAGTTTAGAGAGAGAGCAGTACTTC
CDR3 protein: CASSLEREQYF

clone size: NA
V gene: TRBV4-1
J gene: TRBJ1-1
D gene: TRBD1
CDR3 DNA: TGCGCCAGCAGCCGTTCCGGGACAGAGAACACTGAAGCTTTCTTT
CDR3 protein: CASSRSGTENTEAFF

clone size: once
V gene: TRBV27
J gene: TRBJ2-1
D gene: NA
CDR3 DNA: TGTGCCAGCAGAGTACAGGGCAATGAGCAGTTCTTC
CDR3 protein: CASRVQGNEQFF

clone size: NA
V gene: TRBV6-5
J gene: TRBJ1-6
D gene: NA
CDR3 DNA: TGTGCCAGCACCCCAGGGGTAGAAGGTTCACCCCTCCACTTT
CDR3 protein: CASTPGVEGSPLHF

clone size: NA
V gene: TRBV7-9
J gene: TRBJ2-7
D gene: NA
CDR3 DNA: TGTGCCAGCAGCCCCGCCTCCTACGAGCAGTACTTC
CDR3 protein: CASSPASYEQYF

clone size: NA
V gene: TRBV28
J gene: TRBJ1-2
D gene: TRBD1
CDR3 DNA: TGTGCCAGCAGTTCCCTCGACAGGGGGCGCGGCTACACCTTC
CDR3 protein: CASSSLDRGRGYTF

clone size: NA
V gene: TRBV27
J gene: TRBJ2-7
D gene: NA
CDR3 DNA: TGTGCCAGCAGTTTATCTCGTTCCTACGAGCAGTACTTC
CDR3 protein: CASSLSRSYEQYF

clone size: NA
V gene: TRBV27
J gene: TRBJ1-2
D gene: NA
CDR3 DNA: TGTGCCAGCAGTTCCCCCAGGAATAACTATGGCTACACCTTC
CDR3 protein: CASSSPRNNYGYTF

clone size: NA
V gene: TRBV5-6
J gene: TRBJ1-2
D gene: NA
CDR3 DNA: TGTGCCAGCAGCCAGGACAGCTACGAAAACTATGGCTACACCTTC
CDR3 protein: CASSQDSYENYGYTF

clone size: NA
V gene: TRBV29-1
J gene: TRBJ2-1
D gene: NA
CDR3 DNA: TGCAGCGTTGATGTGTGGGGAGACAATGAGCAGTTCTTC
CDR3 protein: CSVDVWGDNEQFF

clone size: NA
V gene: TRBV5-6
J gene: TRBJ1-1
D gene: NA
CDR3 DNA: TGTGCCAGCAGCCGACAGAACACTGAAGCTTTCTTT
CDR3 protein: CASSRQNTEAFF

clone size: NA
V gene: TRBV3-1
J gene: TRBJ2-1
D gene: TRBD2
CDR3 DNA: TGTGCCAGCAGCCAAAGAGCGGGACGATACAATGAGCAGTTCTTC
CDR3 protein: CASSQRAGRYNEQFF

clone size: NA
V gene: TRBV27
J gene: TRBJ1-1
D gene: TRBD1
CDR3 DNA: TGTGCCAGCAGTTTCGCAGGGGGCACTGAAGCTTTCTTT
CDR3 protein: CASSFAGGTEAFF

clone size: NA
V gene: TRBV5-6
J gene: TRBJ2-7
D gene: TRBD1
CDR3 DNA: TGTGCCAGCAGCCCCCTCGACAGGGGGGCATACGAGCAGTACTTC
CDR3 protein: CASSPLDRGAYEQYF

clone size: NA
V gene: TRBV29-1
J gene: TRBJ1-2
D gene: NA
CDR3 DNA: TGCAGCGTTGAGAGGGGGGAACTTTATGGCTACACCTTC
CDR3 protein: CSVERGELYGYTF

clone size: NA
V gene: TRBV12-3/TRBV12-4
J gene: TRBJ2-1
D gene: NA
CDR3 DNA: TGTGCCAGCAGTTTAGGACGCGGGACCGCTTTCTTC
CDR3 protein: CASSLGRGTAFF

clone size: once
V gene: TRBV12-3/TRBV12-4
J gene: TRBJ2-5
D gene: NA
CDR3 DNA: TGTGCCAGCAGTTCCCTCGGGGAGACCCAGTACTTC
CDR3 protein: CASSSLGETQYF

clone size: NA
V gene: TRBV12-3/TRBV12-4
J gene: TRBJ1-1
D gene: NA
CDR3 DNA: TGTGCCAGCAGTTTAGCGCGAGAAGCTTTCTTT
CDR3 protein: CASSLAREAFF